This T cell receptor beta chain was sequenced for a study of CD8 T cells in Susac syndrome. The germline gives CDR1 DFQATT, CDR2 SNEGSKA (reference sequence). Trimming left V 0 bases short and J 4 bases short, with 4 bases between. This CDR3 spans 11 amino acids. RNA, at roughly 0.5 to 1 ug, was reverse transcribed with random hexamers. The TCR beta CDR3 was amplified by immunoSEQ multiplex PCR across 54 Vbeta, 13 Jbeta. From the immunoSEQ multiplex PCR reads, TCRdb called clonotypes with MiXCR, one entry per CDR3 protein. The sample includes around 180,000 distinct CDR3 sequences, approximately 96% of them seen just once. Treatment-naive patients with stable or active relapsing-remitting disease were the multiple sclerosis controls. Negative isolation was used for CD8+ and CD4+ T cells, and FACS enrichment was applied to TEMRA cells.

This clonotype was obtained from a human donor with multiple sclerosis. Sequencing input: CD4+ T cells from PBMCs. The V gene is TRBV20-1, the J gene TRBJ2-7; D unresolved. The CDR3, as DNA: TGCAGTGCTAGAGAACTATACGAGCAGTACTTC. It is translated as CSARELYEQYF.